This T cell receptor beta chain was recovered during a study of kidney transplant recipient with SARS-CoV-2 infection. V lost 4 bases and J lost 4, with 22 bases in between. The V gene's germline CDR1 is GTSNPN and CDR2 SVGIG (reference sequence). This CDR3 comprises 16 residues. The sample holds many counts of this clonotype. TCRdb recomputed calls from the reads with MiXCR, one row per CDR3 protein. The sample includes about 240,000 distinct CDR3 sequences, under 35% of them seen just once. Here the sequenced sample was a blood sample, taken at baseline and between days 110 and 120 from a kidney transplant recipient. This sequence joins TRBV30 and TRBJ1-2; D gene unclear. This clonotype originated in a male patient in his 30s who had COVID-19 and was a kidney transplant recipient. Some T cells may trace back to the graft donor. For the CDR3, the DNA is TGTGCCTGGAAATTCCAGCGTTATAGAAAGACCTATGGCTACACCTTC. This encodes CAWKFQRYRKTYGYTF.